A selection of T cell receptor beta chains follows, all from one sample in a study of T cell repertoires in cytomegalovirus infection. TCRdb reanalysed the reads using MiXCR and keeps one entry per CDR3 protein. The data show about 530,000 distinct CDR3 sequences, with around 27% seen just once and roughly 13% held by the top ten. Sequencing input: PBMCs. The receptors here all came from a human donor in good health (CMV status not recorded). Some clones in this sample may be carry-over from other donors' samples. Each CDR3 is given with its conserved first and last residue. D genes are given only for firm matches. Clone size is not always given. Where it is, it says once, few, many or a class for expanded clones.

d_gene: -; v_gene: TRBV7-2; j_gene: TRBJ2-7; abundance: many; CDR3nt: TGTGCCAGCAGCTTAGAAGCGGTAAGCTCCTACGAGCAGTACTTC; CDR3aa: CASSLEAVSSYEQYF
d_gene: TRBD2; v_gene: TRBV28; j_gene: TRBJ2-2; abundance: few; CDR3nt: TGTGCCAGCAGTGTAGCGGGAAAGACCGGGGAGCTGTTTTTT; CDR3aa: CASSVAGKTGELFF
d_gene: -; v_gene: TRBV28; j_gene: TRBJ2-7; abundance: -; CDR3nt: TGTGCCAGCAGTTTCGCCTACGAGCAGTACTTC; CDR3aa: CASSFAYEQYF
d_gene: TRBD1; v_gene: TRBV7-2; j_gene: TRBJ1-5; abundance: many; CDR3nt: TGTGCCAGCAGCCTCAGGACAGGGAGCAATCAGCCCCAGCATTTT; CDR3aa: CASSLRTGSNQPQHF
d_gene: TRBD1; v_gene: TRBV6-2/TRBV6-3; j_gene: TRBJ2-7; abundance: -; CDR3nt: TGTGCCAGCAGTTCTGGACAGGTAGGCACCTACGAGCAGTACTTC; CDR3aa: CASSSGQVGTYEQYF
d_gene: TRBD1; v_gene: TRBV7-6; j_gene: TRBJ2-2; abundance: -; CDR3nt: TGTGCCAGCAGCACCGGACAGGGGCCCAACCCCCGGGGCACCGGGGAGCTGTTTTTT; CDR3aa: CASSTGQGPNPRGTGELFF
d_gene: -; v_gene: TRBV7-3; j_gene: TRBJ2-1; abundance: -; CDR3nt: TGTGCCAGCAGCTTAAACCCCGGGGCTACCAATGAGCAGTTCTTC; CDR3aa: CASSLNPGATNEQFF
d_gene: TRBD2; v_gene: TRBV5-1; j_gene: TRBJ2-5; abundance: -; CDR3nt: TGCGCCAGCAGCTCAGGGACTAGCGGAGAAGAGACCCAGTACTTC; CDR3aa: CASSSGTSGEETQYF
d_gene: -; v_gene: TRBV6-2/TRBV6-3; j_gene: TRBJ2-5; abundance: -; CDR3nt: TGTGCCAGCAGTTACACTATTTACAGGCAAGAGACCCAGTACTTC; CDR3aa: CASSYTIYRQETQYF
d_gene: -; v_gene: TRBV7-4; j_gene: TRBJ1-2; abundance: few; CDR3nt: TGTGCCAGCAGTTACTTGGGGAGTCATGGCTACACCTTC; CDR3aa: CASSYLGSHGYTF
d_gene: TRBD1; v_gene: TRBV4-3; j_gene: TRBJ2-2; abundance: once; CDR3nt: TGCGCCAGCAGCCATGACAGGGATACCGGGGAGCTGTTTTTT; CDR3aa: CASSHDRDTGELFF
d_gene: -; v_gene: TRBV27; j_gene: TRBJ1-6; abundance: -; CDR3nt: TGTGCCAGCACCCAACGCGGGGCAGGCTCTAATTCACCCCTCCACTTT; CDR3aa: CASTQRGAGSNSPLHF
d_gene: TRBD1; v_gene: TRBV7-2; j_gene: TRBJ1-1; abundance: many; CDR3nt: TGTGCCAGCAGCCCGTGGGGACAGATGAACACTGAAGCTTTCTTT; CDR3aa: CASSPWGQMNTEAFF
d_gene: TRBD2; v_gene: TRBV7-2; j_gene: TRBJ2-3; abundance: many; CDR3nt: TGTGCCAGCAGCCCGTGGACTAGCGGGAGCGATACGCAGTATTTT; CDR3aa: CASSPWTSGSDTQYF
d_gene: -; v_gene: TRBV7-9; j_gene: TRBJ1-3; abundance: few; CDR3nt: TGTGCCAGCAGCTTACCGGCAGGGGAAGGAAACACCATATATTTT; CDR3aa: CASSLPAGEGNTIYF
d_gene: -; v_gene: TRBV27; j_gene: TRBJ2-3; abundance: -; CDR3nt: TGTGCCAGCAGTCCCCGCGAGAGAACAGATACGCAGTATTTT; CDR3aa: CASSPRERTDTQYF
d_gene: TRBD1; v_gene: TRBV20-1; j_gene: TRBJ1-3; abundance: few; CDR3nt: TGCAGTGCCAGACAGGGACCGACCATATATTTT; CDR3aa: CSARQGPTIYF
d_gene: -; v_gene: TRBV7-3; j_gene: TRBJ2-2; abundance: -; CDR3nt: TGTGCCAGCAGCTTAGCGGCCACCGGGGAGCTGTTTTTT; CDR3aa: CASSLAATGELFF
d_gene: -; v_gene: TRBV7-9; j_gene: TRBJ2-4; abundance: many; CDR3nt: TGTGCCAGCAAGAAACCGGGGGAGCCCGCTTACTTC; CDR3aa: CASKKPGEPAYF
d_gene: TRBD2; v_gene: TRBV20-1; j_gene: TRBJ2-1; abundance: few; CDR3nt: TGCAGTGCTAGTAGCCTAGCGGGAGGTCAGGTGAATGAGCAGTTCTTC; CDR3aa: CSASSLAGGQVNEQFF
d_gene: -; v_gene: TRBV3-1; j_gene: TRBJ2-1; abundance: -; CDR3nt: TGTGCCAGCAGCCCCCGACTAGTACCGAGCTCCTACAATGAGCAGTTCTTC; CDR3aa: CASSPRLVPSSYNEQFF
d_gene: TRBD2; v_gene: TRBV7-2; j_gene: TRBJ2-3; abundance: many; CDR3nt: TGTGCCAGCAGCCGACTAGCGGGGAGTATAGATACGCAGTATTTT; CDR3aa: CASSRLAGSIDTQYF
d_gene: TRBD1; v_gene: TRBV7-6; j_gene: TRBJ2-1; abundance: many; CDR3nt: TGTGCCAGCAGCCTAGGACAGGGGGACAATGAGCAGTTCTTC; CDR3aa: CASSLGQGDNEQFF
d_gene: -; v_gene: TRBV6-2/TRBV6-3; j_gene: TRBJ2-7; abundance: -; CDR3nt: TGTGCCAGCACCATGAACTACGAGCAGTACTTC; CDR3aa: CASTMNYEQYF
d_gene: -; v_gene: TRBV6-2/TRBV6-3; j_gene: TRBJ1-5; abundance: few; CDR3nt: TGTGCCAGCATCTCTAGACGGGCGGACCGTTATAGCAATCAGCCCCAGCATTTT; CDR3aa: CASISRRADRYSNQPQHF
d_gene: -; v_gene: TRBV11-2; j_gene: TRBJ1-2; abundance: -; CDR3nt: TGTGCCAGCAGCATACTGCTATCAAGGGGCTACACCTTC; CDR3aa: CASSILLSRGYTF
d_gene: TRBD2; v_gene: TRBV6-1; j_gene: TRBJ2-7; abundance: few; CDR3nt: TGTGCCAGCAGTATCTCGGGACTAGCCTACGAGCAGTACTTC; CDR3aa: CASSISGLAYEQYF
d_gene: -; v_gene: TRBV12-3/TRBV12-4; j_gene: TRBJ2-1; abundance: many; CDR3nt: TGTGCCAGCAGTTCACCAAGAGGCGATGAGCAGTTCTTC; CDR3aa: CASSSPRGDEQFF
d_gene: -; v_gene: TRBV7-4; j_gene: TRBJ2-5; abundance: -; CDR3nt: TGTGCCAGCGGCGGGGCCCAAGAGACCCAGTACTTC; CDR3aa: CASGGAQETQYF
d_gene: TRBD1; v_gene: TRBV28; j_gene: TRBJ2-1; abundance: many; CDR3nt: TGTGCCAGCAGTCCCGGACAGGGGCATGAGCAGTTCTTC; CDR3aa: CASSPGQGHEQFF
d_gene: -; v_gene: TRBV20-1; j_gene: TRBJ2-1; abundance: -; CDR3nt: TGCAGTGCTAGGCCGGAGACCCATTACAATGAGCAGTTCTTC; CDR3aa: CSARPETHYNEQFF
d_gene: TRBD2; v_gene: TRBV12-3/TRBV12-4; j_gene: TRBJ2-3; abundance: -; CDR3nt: TGTGCCAGCAGTACGGAGCGGGGAAGCACAGATACGCAGTATTTT; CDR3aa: CASSTERGSTDTQYF
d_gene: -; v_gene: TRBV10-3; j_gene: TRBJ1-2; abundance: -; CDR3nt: TGTGCCATCGTGGGGGAGGGGAAGAATGGCTACACCTTC; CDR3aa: CAIVGEGKNGYTF
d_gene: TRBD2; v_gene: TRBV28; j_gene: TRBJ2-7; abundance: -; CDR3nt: TGTGCCAGCCGGGGGGATAGCGGGAGTTACGAGCAGTACTTC; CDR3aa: CASRGDSGSYEQYF
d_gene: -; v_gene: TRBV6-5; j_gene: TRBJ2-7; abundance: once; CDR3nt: TGTGCCAGCAGTTACTCGACGTCCGGGGGCGTATTTTCCTACGAGCAGTACTTC; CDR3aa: CASSYSTSGGVFSYEQYF
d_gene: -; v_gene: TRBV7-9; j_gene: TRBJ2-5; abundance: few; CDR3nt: TGTGCCAGCAGCTCACAGGTTTACCAAGAGACCCAGTACTTC; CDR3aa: CASSSQVYQETQYF
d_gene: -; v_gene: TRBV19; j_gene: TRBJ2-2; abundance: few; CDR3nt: TGTGCCAGTAGTATCGGGAGACGGAGTAATCGAATCGGGGAGCTGTTTTTT; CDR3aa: CASSIGRRSNRIGELFF
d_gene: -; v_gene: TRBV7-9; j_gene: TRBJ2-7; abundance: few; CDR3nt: TGTGCCAGCAGCTTACCGGCTACCTACGAGCAGTACTTC; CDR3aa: CASSLPATYEQYF
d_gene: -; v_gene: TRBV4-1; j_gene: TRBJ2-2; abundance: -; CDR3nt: TGCGCCAGCAGCCAAATTGGGGTCGCCGGGGAGCTGTTTTTT; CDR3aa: CASSQIGVAGELFF
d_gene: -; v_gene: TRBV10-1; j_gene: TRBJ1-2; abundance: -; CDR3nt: TGCGCCAGCAGTGCGGATTTGGAGCACGGCTACACCTTC; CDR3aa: CASSADLEHGYTF
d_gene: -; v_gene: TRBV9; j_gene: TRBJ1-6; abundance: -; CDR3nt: TGTGCCAGCAGCGTAGGGACCGCCCTGGCACCCCTCCACTTT; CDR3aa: CASSVGTALAPLHF
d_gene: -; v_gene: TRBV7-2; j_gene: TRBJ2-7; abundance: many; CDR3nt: TGTGCCAGCAGCTGGGACGGCTCCTACGAGCAGTACTTC; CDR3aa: CASSWDGSYEQYF
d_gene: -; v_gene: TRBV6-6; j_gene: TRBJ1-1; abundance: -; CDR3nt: TGTGCCAGCCTATCGGCCCGACGGACAACGAACACTGAAGCTTTCTTT; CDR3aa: CASLSARRTTNTEAFF
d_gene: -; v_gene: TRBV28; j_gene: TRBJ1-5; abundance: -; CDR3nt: TGTGCCAGCAGTTCCAACGCGGGACACCGAGGCAATCAGCCCCAGCATTTT; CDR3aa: CASSSNAGHRGNQPQHF
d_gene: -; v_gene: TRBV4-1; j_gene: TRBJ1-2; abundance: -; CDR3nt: TGCGCCAGCAGCCATCAGGGCACTAACTATGGCTACACCTTC; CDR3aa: CASSHQGTNYGYTF
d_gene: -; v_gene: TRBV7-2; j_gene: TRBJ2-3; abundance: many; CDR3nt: TGTGCCAGCAGCTTAGGGACTCGACTCAGCACAGATACGCAGTATTTT; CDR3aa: CASSLGTRLSTDTQYF
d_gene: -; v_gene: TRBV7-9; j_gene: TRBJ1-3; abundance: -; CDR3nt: TGTGCCAGCAGCTTAGGATTCGGATCGTCTGGAAACACCATATATTTT; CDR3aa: CASSLGFGSSGNTIYF
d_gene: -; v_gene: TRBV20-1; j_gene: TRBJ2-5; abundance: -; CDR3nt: TGCAGTGCCCCGCTCGGATCGGAGACCCAGTACTTC; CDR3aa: CSAPLGSETQYF
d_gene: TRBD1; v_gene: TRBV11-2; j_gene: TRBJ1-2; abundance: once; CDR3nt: TGTGCCAGCAGCGCGTCCGGACAGGGGTATGGCTACACCTTC; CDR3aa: CASSASGQGYGYTF
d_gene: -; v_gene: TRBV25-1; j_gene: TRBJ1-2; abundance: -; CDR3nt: TGTGCCAGCCGCTACAGTAACTATGGCTACACCTTC; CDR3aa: CASRYSNYGYTF
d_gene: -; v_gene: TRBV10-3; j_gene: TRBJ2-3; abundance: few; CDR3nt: TGTGCCATCAGTGAGTGGGGAGGATCTCCCAACACAGATACGCAGTATTTT; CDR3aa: CAISEWGGSPNTDTQYF
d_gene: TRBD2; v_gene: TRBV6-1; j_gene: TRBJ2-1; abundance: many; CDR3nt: TGTGCCAGCAGTGAAGCGTTAGCGGGAGGGCCCGGTGAGCAGTTCTTC; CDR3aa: CASSEALAGGPGEQFF
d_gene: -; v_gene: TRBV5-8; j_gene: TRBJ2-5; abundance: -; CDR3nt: TGTGCCAGCAGCTCCATCCCCAGGGGCCAAGAGACCCAGTACTTC; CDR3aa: CASSSIPRGQETQYF
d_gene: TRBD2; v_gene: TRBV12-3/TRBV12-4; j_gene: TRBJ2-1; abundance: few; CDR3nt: TGTGCCAGCAGGGGACTAGCGGGAGCCGGGGAGCAGTTCTTC; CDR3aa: CASRGLAGAGEQFF
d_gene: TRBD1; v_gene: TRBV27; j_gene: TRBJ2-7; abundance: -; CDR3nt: TGTGCCAGTCTCCGGGACAGTAGCTCCTACGAGCAGTACTTC; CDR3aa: CASLRDSSSYEQYF
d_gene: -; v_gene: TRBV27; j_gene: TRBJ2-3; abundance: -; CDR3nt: TGTGCCAGCAGTTTCGTCCTAGCGAGTGGCACAGATACGCAGTATTTT; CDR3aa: CASSFVLASGTDTQYF
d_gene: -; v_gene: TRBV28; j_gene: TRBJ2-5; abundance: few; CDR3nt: TGTGCCAGCAGTTTACACAGACAAGAGACCCAGTACTTC; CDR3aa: CASSLHRQETQYF
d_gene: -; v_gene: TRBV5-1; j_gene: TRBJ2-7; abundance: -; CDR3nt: TGCGCCAGCAAGACCTCCAGGGGCGGCTACGAGCAGTACTTC; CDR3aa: CASKTSRGGYEQYF
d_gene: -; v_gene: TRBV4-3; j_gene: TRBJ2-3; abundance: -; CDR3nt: TGCGCCAGCAGCCAAGATCCCAGTACAGATACGCAGTATTTT; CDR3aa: CASSQDPSTDTQYF
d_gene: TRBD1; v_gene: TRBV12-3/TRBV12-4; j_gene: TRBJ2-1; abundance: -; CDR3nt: TGTGCCAGCAGGTCCGGGACAGCTAACAATGAGCAGTTCTTC; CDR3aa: CASRSGTANNEQFF